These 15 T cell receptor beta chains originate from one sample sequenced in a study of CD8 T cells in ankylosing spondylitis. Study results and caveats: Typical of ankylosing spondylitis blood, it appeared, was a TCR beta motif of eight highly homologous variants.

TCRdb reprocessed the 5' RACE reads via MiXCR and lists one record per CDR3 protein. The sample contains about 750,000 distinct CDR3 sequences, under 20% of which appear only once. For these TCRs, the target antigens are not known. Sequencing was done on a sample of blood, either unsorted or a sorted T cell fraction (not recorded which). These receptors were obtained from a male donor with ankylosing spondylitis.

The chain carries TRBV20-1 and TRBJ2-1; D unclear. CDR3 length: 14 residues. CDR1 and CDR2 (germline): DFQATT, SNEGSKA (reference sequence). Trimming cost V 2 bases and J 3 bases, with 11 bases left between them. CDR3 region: CSARPRVNYNEQFF. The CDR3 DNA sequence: TGCAGTGCTAGACCCCGTGTGAACTACAATGAGCAGTTCTTC.

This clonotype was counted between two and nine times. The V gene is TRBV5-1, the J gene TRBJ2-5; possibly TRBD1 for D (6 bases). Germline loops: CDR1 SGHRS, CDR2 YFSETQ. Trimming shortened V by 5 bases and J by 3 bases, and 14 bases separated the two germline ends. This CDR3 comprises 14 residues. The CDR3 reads CASSKQGREETQYF. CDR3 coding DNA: TGCGCCAGCAGTAAGCAGGGGCGGGAAGAGACCCAGTACTTC.

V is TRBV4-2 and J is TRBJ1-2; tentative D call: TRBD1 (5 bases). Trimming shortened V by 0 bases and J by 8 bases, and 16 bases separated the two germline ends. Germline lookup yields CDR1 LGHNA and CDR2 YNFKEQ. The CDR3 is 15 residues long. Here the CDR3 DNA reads TGTGCCAGCAGCCAAGAGCGGGACGCCACTCGAGGCTACACCTTC. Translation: CASSQERDATRGYTF.

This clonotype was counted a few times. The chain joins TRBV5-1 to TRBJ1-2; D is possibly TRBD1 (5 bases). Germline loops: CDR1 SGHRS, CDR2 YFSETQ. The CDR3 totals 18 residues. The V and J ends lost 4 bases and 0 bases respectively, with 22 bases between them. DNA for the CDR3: TGCGCCAGCAGCAGTTTTAACCAGGGCGGGCGAACTAACTATGGCTACACCTTC. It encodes CASSSFNQGGRTNYGYTF.

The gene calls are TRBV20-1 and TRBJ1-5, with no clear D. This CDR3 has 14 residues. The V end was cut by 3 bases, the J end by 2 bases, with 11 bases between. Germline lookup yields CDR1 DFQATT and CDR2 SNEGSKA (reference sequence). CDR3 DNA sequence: TGCAGTGCTAGCCGACCTCGGGGCAATCAGCCCCAGCATTTT. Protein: CSASRPRGNQPQHF.

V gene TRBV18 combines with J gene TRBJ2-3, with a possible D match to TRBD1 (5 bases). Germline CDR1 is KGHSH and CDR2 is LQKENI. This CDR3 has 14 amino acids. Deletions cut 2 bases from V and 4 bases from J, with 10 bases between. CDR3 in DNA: TGTGCCAGCTCACCAAGGACAACCTCAGATACGCAGTATTTT. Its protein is CASSPRTTSDTQYF. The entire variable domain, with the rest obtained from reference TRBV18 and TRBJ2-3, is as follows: NAGVMQNPRHLVRRRGQEARLRCSPMKGHSHVYWYRQLPEEGLKFMVYLQKENIIDESGMPKERFSAEFPKEGPSILRIQQVVRGDSAAYFCASSPRTTSDTQYFGPGTRLTVL.

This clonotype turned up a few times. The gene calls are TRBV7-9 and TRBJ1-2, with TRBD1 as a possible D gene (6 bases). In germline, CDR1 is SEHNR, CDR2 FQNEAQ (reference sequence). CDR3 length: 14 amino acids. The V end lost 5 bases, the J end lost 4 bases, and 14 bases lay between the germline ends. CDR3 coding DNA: TGTGCCAGCAGCATACCCCAGGGGCCCTATGGCTACACCTTC. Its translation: CASSIPQGPYGYTF.

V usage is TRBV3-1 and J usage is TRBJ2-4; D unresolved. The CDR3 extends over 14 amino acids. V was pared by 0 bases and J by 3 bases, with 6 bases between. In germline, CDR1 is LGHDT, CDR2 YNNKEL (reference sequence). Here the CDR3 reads CASSQDRYKNIQYF. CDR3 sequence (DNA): TGTGCCAGCAGCCAAGATCGGTACAAAAACATTCAGTACTTC.

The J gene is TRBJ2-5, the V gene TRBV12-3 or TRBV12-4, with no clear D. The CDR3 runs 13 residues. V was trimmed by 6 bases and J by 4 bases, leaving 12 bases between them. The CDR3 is CASRRPNRETQYF. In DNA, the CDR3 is TGTGCCAGCAGACGACCAAATCGAGAGACCCAGTACTTC.

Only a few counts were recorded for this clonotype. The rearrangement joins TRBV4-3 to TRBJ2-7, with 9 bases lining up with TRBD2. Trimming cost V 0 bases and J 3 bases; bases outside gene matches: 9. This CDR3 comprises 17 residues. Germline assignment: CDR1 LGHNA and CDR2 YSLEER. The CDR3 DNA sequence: TGCGCCAGCAGCCAAGAGGTAGCGGGGGTAGGATACTACGAGCAGTACTTC. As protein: CASSQEVAGVGYYEQYF.

CDR3 sequence: CAWSYRSTDTQYF. CDR3 in DNA: TGTGCCTGGAGCTACCGAAGCACAGATACGCAGTATTTT. V and J are TRBV30 and TRBJ2-3; D remains ambiguous. V dropped 3 bases and J dropped 0 bases, with 7 bases sitting between them. CDR1 is GTSNPN and CDR2 is SVGIG in the germline V gene (reference sequence). This CDR3 contains 13 residues.

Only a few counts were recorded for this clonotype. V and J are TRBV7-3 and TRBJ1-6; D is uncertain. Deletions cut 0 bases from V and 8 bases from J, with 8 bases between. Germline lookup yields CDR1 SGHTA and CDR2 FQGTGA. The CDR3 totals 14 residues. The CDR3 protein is CASSLTGEYSPLHF. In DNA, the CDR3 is TGTGCCAGCAGCTTAACGGGTGAATATTCACCCCTCCACTTT.

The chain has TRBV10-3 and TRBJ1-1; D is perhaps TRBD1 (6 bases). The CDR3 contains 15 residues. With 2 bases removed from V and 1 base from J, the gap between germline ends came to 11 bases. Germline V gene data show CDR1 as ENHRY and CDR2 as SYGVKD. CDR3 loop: CAISEPGAPNTEAFF. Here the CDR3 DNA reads TGTGCCATCAGTGAGCCGGGGGCTCCGAACACTGAAGCTTTCTTT.

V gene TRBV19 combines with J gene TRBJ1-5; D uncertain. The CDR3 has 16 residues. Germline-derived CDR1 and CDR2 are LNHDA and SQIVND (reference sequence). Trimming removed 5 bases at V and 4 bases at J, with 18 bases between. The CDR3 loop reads CASSLTSVGRNQPQHF. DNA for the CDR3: TGTGCCAGTAGTCTAACCTCGGTAGGGAGGAATCAGCCCCAGCATTTT.

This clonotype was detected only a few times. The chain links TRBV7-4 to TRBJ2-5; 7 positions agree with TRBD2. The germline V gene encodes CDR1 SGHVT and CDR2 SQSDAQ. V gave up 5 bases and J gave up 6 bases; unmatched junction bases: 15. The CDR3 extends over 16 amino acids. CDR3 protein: CASSPPPGLWMKTQYF. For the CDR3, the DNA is TGTGCCAGCAGCCCCCCTCCGGGACTATGGATGAAGACCCAGTACTTC. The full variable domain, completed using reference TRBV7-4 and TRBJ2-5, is GAGVSQSPRYKVAKRGRDVALRCDSISGHVTLYWYRQTLGQGSEVLTYSQSDAQRDKSGRPSGRFSAERPERSVSTLKIQRTEQGDSAVYLCASSPPPGLWMKTQYFGPGTRLLVL.